This T cell receptor beta chain was recovered during a study of blood T cell repertoires in COVID-19 (dated by TCRdb to 2020 to 2021). Turning to the overall study: The collaborator samples originated in the United States, Italy and Spain and spanned the acute and convalescent phases of COVID-19. The material from the prospective study consisted of cDNA or gDNA derived from T cells, B-cell-depleted T cells, or PBMCs. The dataset comprised deeply sampled blood TCRbeta repertoires from subjects exposed to, actively infected with, or recovered from COVID-19. The repertoires were released in a freely available public database intended as a resource for research on the immune response to SARS-CoV-2. Samples were obtained from the ongoing ImmuneRACE study (first 160 participants) and from about 1,300 subjects provided by 6 global collaborators. Sample metadata almost always included a de-identified subject ID, COVID-19 status, age in years and sex. Where available, HLA class I and class II types were obtained from metadata supplied by the sample provider rather than from assay-based typing. General findings and caveats noted by the study authors: The amount of clinical and demographic metadata varied by source and participant and was provided uncurated.

TCRbeta CDR3 regions were amplified from genomic DNA by means of the immunoSEQ Assay, a bias-controlled multiplex PCR. The authors' pipeline ran thus. Nucleated cell counts per sample were estimated from amplification of reference gene primers within the assay. Sequence reads were collapsed and filtered to measure the absolute abundance of every unique TCRbeta CDR3 rearrangement. For each sample, productive Simpson clonality was calculated by taking the square root of Simpson's diversity index across productive rearrangements. What TCRdb holds here is the immuneACCESS table cut down to in-frame rearrangements. Part of the clones is not present; checked against another copy, under half of the missing clones reflect an unresolved V gene, and the others are unexplained. V, J and clone size are taken as reported in that table, and D and trimming were inferred from the DNA itself. In this sample the table shows 70,000 or so clones, 70% to 80% of which occur a single time. Of the sample, less than 20% is held by the ten largest clones.

Each collaborating institution followed its own protocols to collect whole blood in K2EDTA tubes. Collaborator samples were shipped for TCRbeta analysis as frozen whole blood, isolated PBMCs, or DNA extracted from either sample type. Note on this clone: Its recognized antigen is unknown. Base qualities were left out, and no much larger clone turns up one base away.

Taken from cysteine to phenylalanine, the CDR3 has 13 residues. The read is trimmed to its CDR3 DNA, 39 bases read in frame from base 1. As encoded in the germline V gene (reference sequence), CDR1 is LNHDA while CDR2 is SQIVND. Deletion took 7 bases off V and 8 bases off J, with a span of 15 bases between the germline ends. The sample was peripheral blood. This TCR came from a human donor in a cohort sampled during active COVID-19. This sequence uses TRBV19 and TRBJ2-1, with the D gene not confidently named. The DNA sequence is given as TGTGCCAGTACGGTCACCGAAACGGATGAGCAGTTCTTC. The resulting protein is CASTVTETDEQFF.